The 21 T cell receptor beta chains listed next were all sequenced from one sample in a study of cytomegalovirus exposure and HLA in healthy donors. The primer mix had 60 Vbeta and 13 Jbeta primers. Sequencing used immunoSEQ multiplex PCR; TCRdb keeps in-frame clones, though not all of them. The data contain 60,000 to 70,000 clones, around 78% of them singletons. The sequencing sample was made of PBMCs. Every receptor here comes from a man aged 45-65 years in good health and CMV-seronegative.

The chain is built from TRBV5-4 and TRBJ2-5; D is unresolved. Trimming took off 1 base at V and 6 bases at J, with 10 bases between the two ends. This CDR3 is built from 13 residues. The V gene's germline CDR1 is SGHNT and CDR2 YYREEE (reference sequence). CDR3 sequence reads: CASSLPGLKTQYF. DNA for the CDR3: TGTGCCAGCAGCTTGCCGGGTTTAAAGACCCAGTACTTC.

The genes are TRBV28 and TRBJ1-1; 8 positions match TRBD1. The length of the CDR3 is 14 residues. The germline CDR1 and CDR2 sequences are MDHEN and SYDVKM. Germline trimming cut 4 bases from V and 4 bases from J; bases unmatched to any gene: 5. The CDR3 coding sequence is TGTGCCAGCAGTTCGACAGGGGTGCGCACTGAAGCTTTCTTT. Its translation is CASSSTGVRTEAFF.

The chain is built from TRBV7-8 and TRBJ2-3, with 7 bases aligning to TRBD1. Trimming cost V 6 bases and J 0 bases; bases outside gene matches: 9. CDR1 is SGHVS, CDR2 FQNEAQ, per germline. This CDR3 region has 16 residues. CDR3 nucleotides: TGTGCCAGCAGGCGACAGGGCTCACTTAGCACAGATACGCAGTATTTT. Translation: CASRRQGSLSTDTQYF.

This chain connects TRBV27 to TRBJ2-7; 7 nucleotides agree with TRBD2. V lost 6 bases to trimming and J lost 0 bases; unmatched junction nucleotides: 8. The CDR3 sequence is 15 residues long. CDR1 and CDR2 (germline): MNHEY, SMNVEV (reference sequence). For the CDR3, the DNA is TGTGCCAGCAGCCGTCGGGGACTAACCTCCTACGAGCAGTACTTC. Its protein product is CASSRRGLTSYEQYF.

The chain is built from TRBV7-8 and TRBJ2-7, with TRBD2 matching over 7 bases. This CDR3 region has 13 residues. J was trimmed by 6 bases and V by 1 base; bases with no gene match: 3. Per the germline V gene, CDR1 is SGHVS and CDR2 is FQNEAQ. CDR3 region: CASSLGLAVEQYF. The CDR3 bases are TGTGCCAGCAGCTTAGGTCTAGCGGTCGAGCAGTACTTC.

A single count supports this clone. The gene calls are TRBV5-6 and TRBJ2-3; D remains unclear. The V end lost 4 bases, the J end lost 0 bases, and 12 bases lay between the germline ends. Per germline, CDR1 SGHDT and CDR2 YYEEEE. The CDR3 runs to 15 residues. The CDR3 spells CASSVRSPSTDTQYF. The DNA of the CDR3 is TGTGCCAGCAGCGTCAGATCCCCTAGCACAGATACGCAGTATTTT.

The gene calls are TRBV9 and TRBJ1-1, with TRBD1 matching 10 bases. Germline loops: CDR1 SGDLS, CDR2 YYNGEE. V lost 8 bases to trimming and J lost 5 bases; unmatched junction nucleotides: 12. The CDR3 runs to 15 residues. CDR3 in amino acids: CASQPRDRGNTEAFF. Written as DNA, the CDR3 is TGTGCCAGTCAGCCCCGGGACAGGGGCAATACTGAAGCTTTCTTT.

The V and J genes are TRBV19 and TRBJ1-5; D call uncertain. Deletions cut 3 bases from V and 1 base from J, with 7 bases between. Germline V gene sequence: CDR1 LNHDA, CDR2 SQIVND (reference sequence). This CDR3 contains 14 residues. CDR3 bases: TGTGCCAGTAGTATGGGAGGGAGCAATCAGCCCCAGCATTTT. Encoded protein: CASSMGGSNQPQHF.

CDR3 region: CASSHSRNEQFF. The CDR3 coding sequence is TGTGCCAGCAGCCATTCGCGGAATGAGCAGTTCTTC. This rearrangement joins TRBV6-5 to TRBJ2-1; D is unclear. The CDR3 spans 12 residues. V was pared by 6 bases and J by 7 bases, with 10 bases between. Looked up from germline, CDR1 is MNHEY and CDR2 is SVGAGI.

CDR3 sequence reads: CSAAQGASEAFF. DNA of the CDR3: TGCAGCGCCGCACAGGGGGCCTCTGAAGCTTTCTTT. The chain links TRBV29-1 to TRBJ1-1; the match to TRBD1 covers 9 bases. Unmatched junction bases numbered 6, after V lost 7 bases and J lost 6 bases. The CDR3 spans 12 residues. CDR1 SQVTM and CDR2 ANQGSEA come from the germline V gene.

V usage is TRBV11-2 and J usage is TRBJ1-1, with D maybe TRBD1 (5 bases). Trimming took off 4 bases at V and 3 bases at J, with 15 bases between the two ends. This CDR3 contains 15 residues. The germline V gene encodes CDR1 SGHAT and CDR2 FQNNGV. The CDR3 coding sequence is TGTGCCAGCAGCTCGAGGGACTTGAGGGACACTGAAGCTTTCTTT. Translated, it gives CASSSRDLRDTEAFF.

V gene TRBV11-2 combines with J gene TRBJ1-2; D ambiguous. The germline V gene has CDR1 SGHAT and CDR2 FQNNGV. V lost 5 bases and J 0 bases, leaving 10 bases between the germline ends. The CDR3 spans 14 residues. CDR3 region: CASSPIGPNYGYTF. CDR3 DNA sequence: TGTGCCAGCAGCCCAATTGGGCCTAACTATGGCTACACCTTC.

The chain employs TRBV4-2 and TRBJ1-5; D is unresolved. This CDR3 is 14 amino acids long. V dropped 4 bases and J dropped 6 bases, with 13 bases sitting between them. Looked up from germline, CDR1 is LGHNA and CDR2 is YNFKEQ. The CDR3 is CASSPVGVGQPQHF. CDR3 DNA sequence: TGTGCCAGCAGCCCTGTCGGGGTGGGTCAGCCCCAGCATTTT.

This clone was counted only a few times. This chain connects TRBV30 to TRBJ2-3; 9 bases agree with TRBD1. CDR3 length equals 15 residues. Trimming cost V 4 bases and J 6 bases; bases outside gene matches: 11. From germline, CDR1 is GTSNPN and CDR2 SVGIG (reference sequence). The chain's CDR3 is CAWTYSGTGRDTQYF. CDR3 nucleotide sequence: TGTGCCTGGACCTACTCCGGGACAGGGCGGGATACGCAGTATTTT.

This clone is categorized as medium-sized. This chain links TRBV6-5 with TRBJ1-1; no clear D. V lost 6 bases and J lost 4, with 15 bases in between. Germline CDR1 reads MNHEY; CDR2 reads SVGAGI. The length of the CDR3 is 14 residues. In DNA form, the CDR3 reads TGTGCCAGCAGGCTGGTCCCCGGAGGCACTGAAGCTTTCTTT. It is translated as CASRLVPGGTEAFF.

The chain carries TRBV5-4 and TRBJ2-5; 10 nucleotides agree with TRBD1. Looked up from germline, CDR1 is SGHNT and CDR2 is YYREEE (reference sequence). This CDR3 has 14 amino acids. V gave up 4 bases and J gave up 4 bases; unmatched junction bases: 4. CDR3 nucleotides: TGTGCCAGCAGCCCGGGACAGGGGCGAGAGACCCAGTACTTC. Translating it yields CASSPGQGRETQYF.

The sample holds one count of this clone. CDR3 in amino acids: CATSRGLAGEQYF. The CDR3 DNA sequence: TGTGCCACCAGCAGAGGACTAGCGGGAGAGCAGTACTTC. The chain has TRBV15 and TRBJ2-7; 11 positions agree with TRBD2. This CDR3 has 13 residues. The V segment lost 1 base and the J segment 7 bases; nucleotides outside the gene matches: 0. Germline values: CDR1 LNHNV, CDR2 YYDKDF (reference sequence).

The chain recombines TRBV29-1 with TRBJ1-1, with TRBD1 matching over 7 bases. The CDR3 consists of 12 residues. J lost 6 bases, V lost 7 bases, and 8 bases had no gene match. Germline V gene lookup returns CDR1 SQVTM and CDR2 ANQGSEA. CDR3 nucleotides: TGCAGCGGCCGGACAGGTCGGGCTGAAGCTTTCTTT. Amino acids: CSGRTGRAEAFF.

V gene TRBV4-1 combines with J gene TRBJ2-3, with D tentatively TRBD1 (6 bases). Trimming left V 0 bases short and J 2 bases short, with 12 bases between. The CDR3 loop spans 16 amino acids. Per germline, CDR1 MGHRA and CDR2 YSYEKL. CDR3 nucleotides: TGCGCCAGCAGCCAAGATTCACAGGGAGTCACAGATACGCAGTATTTT. This sequence encodes CASSQDSQGVTDTQYF.

The rearrangement uses TRBV13 and TRBJ2-3, with D perhaps matching TRBD2 (7 bases). V lost 5 bases, J lost 2 bases, and 20 bases lay in between. The CDR3 covers 17 residues. Per the germline V gene, CDR1 is PRHDT and CDR2 is FYEKMQ (reference sequence). The chain's CDR3 is CASSPSRGAISTDTQYF. The CDR3, as DNA: TGTGCCAGCAGCCCAAGCCGGGGGGCAATCTCCACAGATACGCAGTATTTT.

This chain uses TRBV29-1 with TRBJ1-2; 9 nucleotides agree with TRBD1. The CDR3 spans 16 residues. J gave up 3 bases and V 6 bases, and 14 bases lay outside the gene matches. The germline V gene encodes CDR1 SQVTM and CDR2 ANQGSEA. The CDR3 sequence: CSVARSPGQGDYGYTF. The DNA for the CDR3 is TGCAGCGTCGCGCGATCCCCGGGACAGGGAGACTATGGCTACACCTTC.